One TCR beta chain is described in this entry. Its cognate antigen is unknown. This CDR3 is 16 amino acids long. Germline assignment: CDR1 MNHEY and CDR2 SVGEGT. The V gene end was trimmed by 2 bases and the J gene end by 4 bases; junction bases not matched to a gene: 8. TCRdb's table, derived via immunoSEQ multiplex PCR, lists solely in-frame clones and lacks some. The sample has some 200,000 clones, approximately 93% seen once. The data originate from a study of T cell responses to AZD1222 COVID-19 vaccine. Overall study results and limits: Spike-wide vaccine-associated CD4 TCRs dominated at 160-218 and 743-854. Females made up more of the donors, who were largely white British, and clonal diversity may have come out too low.

The chain employs TRBV6-2 or TRBV6-3 and TRBJ2-3, with TRBD2 identical over 8 bases. This receptor was obtained from an adult who received the AZD1222 COVID-19 vaccine. The specimen comprised peripheral blood, sampled 28 days after the second AZD1222 dose. The CDR3 reads CASSYNSGAGSDTQYF. Here the CDR3 DNA reads TGTGCCAGCAGTTACAATAGCGGGGCGGGCTCAGATACGCAGTATTTT.